Sequencing of this T cell receptor (beta chain) was carried out in a study of shared clonotypes between healthy human individuals. The CDR3 runs 11 residues. V gave up 3 bases and J gave up 6 bases, with 4 bases separating them. CDR1 and CDR2 from the germline V gene are MNHEY and SMNVEV (reference sequence). CD45RO-negative, CCR7-selected cells formed the naive CD8 fraction, which excluded terminally differentiated effector memory CD45RA+ cells. This table comes from immunoSEQ multiplex PCR, and its TCRdb copy is limited to in-frame clones, with some not included. The profile covers hundreds of thousands of clones, with just over 95% appearing a single time and around 0.21% taken by the ten largest. This clone showed up just a few times. This CDR3 is also generated by other DNA sequences in the sample.

This receptor was identified in a man aged 25-45 years in good health. Sequences were obtained from naive CD8+ T cells sorted from blood. The chain has TRBV27 and TRBJ2-3; D is ambiguous. CDR3 region: CASSFGDTQYF. The CDR3 DNA reads as TGTGCCAGCAGTTTTGGGGATACGCAGTATTTT.